This entry lists 20 T cell receptor beta chains sequenced from one sample in a study. In TCRdb, the RT-PCR reads were re-called with MiXCR into one record per CDR3 protein. The table has 550,000 to 750,000 distinct CDR3 sequences, approximately 15% seen once; the top ten hold 3.6%. The sequencing sample was made of memory CD4+ T cells from blood. The receptor source for this set is a female donor in good health, serving as a healthy control.

This clonotype was counted at least ten times. V usage is TRBV20-1 and J usage is TRBJ2-1; maybe TRBD2 (5 bases). With 5 bases removed from V and 7 bases from J, the gap between germline ends came to 18 bases. The CDR3 has 14 residues. Germline V gene sequence: CDR1 DFQATT, CDR2 SNEGSKA (reference sequence). The CDR3: CSASDGGPRNEQFF. In DNA form, the CDR3 reads TGCAGTGCTTCAGACGGAGGCCCGAGGAATGAGCAGTTCTTC.

There are many counts of this clonotype. The chain is built from TRBV20-1 and TRBJ2-7; 7 nucleotides agree with TRBD2. Losses at the gene ends were 3 bases for V and 7 bases for J; bases not matched to a gene: 15. The CDR3 is 15 residues long. Germline lookup yields CDR1 DFQATT and CDR2 SNEGSKA (reference sequence). The CDR3 DNA sequence: TGCAGTGCTAGGGCCCTCGCGGGGGATCTCGAAGAGCAGTACTTC. It yields the protein CSARALAGDLEEQYF.

This clonotype was picked up many times. This chain uses TRBV10-3 with TRBJ2-7; 7 positions agree with TRBD1. The ends lost 4 bases at V and 2 bases at J; junction bases unmatched: 2. CDR1 and CDR2 from the germline V gene are ENHRY and SYGVKD. This CDR3 comprises 13 residues. The CDR3 spells CAISVGQTYEQYF. The CDR3 nucleotides are TGTGCCATCAGTGTGGGACAGACCTACGAGCAGTACTTC.

Many counts were recorded for this clonotype. The J gene is TRBJ2-7, the V gene TRBV7-9; the match to TRBD1 covers 7 bases. The CDR3 totals 14 residues. In germline, CDR1 is SEHNR, CDR2 FQNEAQ (reference sequence). With V trimmed by 5 bases and J by 3 bases, 7 bases remained unmatched. The CDR3 coding sequence is TGTGCCAGCAGCGAGGGACAGCCAAACTACGAGCAGTACTTC. It encodes CASSEGQPNYEQYF.

The V call is TRBV3-1, the J call TRBJ2-7; the D is unclear. This CDR3 spans 11 amino acids. V lost 5 bases to trimming and J lost 7 bases, with 9 bases between them. CDR1 and CDR2 from the germline V gene are LGHDT and YNNKEL (reference sequence). The CDR3 DNA follows: TGTGCCAGCAGCGTCCGAACGGAGCAGTACTTC. As protein: CASSVRTEQYF.

This clonotype was counted a few times. The rearrangement uses TRBV10-2 and TRBJ2-5, with 14 bases lining up with TRBD2. Germline V gene lookup returns CDR1 WSHSY and CDR2 SAAADI. The CDR3 covers 17 residues. The trim removed 8 bases at V and 4 bases at J, leaving 12 bases unmatched. CDR3 residues: CASRRLAGGLGGETQYF. CDR3 in DNA: TGCGCCAGCCGCCGACTAGCGGGAGGGCTTGGGGGAGAGACCCAGTACTTC.

The sample holds many counts of this clonotype. The rearrangement joins TRBV7-8 to TRBJ2-2; 11 nucleotides align to TRBD1. The V gene's germline CDR1 is SGHVS and CDR2 FQNEAQ. Trimming at V came to 5 bases and at J to 7 bases, leaving 12 bases not matched to a gene. CDR3 length: 17 amino acids. The CDR3 loop is CASSPPLRDRGVGELFF. CDR3 sequence (DNA): TGTGCCAGCAGCCCCCCCTTGCGGGACAGGGGGGTCGGGGAGCTGTTTTTT.

This clonotype was counted ten times or more. The V call is TRBV4-1, the J call TRBJ2-2; D is possibly TRBD1 (6 bases). The V gene lost 2 bases and the J gene lost 5 bases, with 9 bases spanning the gap. The V gene's germline CDR1 is MGHRA and CDR2 YSYEKL. The CDR3 totals 14 residues. The CDR3 spells CASSQSQGTGELFF. The CDR3 DNA reads TGCGCCAGCAGCCAATCTCAGGGGACCGGGGAGCTGTTTTTT.

This clonotype was recorded at least ten times. This chain links TRBV5-6 with TRBJ2-5, with 8 bases fitting TRBD2. Losses at the gene ends were 3 bases for V and 12 bases for J; bases not matched to a gene: 7. The CDR3 totals 12 residues. Germline V gene lookup returns CDR1 SGHDT and CDR2 YYEEEE. CDR3 sequence reads: CASSSAGTRKYF. CDR3 coding DNA: TGTGCCAGCAGCTCCGCCGGGACTAGGAAGTACTTC.

The genes are TRBV15 and TRBJ2-1, with 7 bases lining up with TRBD2. The J segment lost 9 bases and the V segment lost 7 bases, leaving 9 bases of the junction unmatched. The CDR3 loop spans 13 amino acids. The germline CDR1 and CDR2 sequences are LNHNV and YYDKDF (reference sequence). Written as DNA, the CDR3 is TGTGCCACCAACTCCCGACTAGCCGGTGAGCAGTTCTTC. The encoded protein is CATNSRLAGEQFF. The full variable domain, with the rest looked up from reference TRBV15 and TRBJ2-1, is DAMVIQNPRYQVTQFGKPVTLSCSQTLNHNVMYWYQQKSSQAPKLLFHYYDKDFNNEADTPDNFQSRRPNTSFCFLDIRSPGLGDTAMYLCATNSRLAGEQFFGPGTRLTVL.

The rearrangement links TRBV5-1 to TRBJ1-4; tentatively, D is TRBD1 (5 bases). V gave up 0 bases and J gave up 1 base, with 7 bases separating them. The V gene's germline CDR1 is SGHRS and CDR2 YFSETQ. The CDR3 is 15 amino acids. The CDR3 is CASSLGGLTNEKLFF. DNA for the CDR3: TGCGCCAGCAGCTTGGGGGGGTTAACTAATGAAAAACTGTTTTTT.

This clonotype has a count of ten or more. The chain uses TRBV4-1 and TRBJ2-3; tentatively, D is TRBD1 or TRBD2 (5 bases each). The ends were cut back, 0 bases at V and 3 bases at J, with 10 bases in the middle. CDR1 MGHRA and CDR2 YSYEKL come from the germline V gene. The CDR3 totals 15 residues. CDR3 nucleotides: TGCGCCAGCAGCCAAGACGGGACGGCGACAGATACGCAGTATTTT. Translated, it gives CASSQDGTATDTQYF.

This clonotype was detected only a few times. The V gene is TRBV5-1, the J gene TRBJ2-1, with 8 nucleotides matching TRBD2. The length of the CDR3 is 17 residues. V was clipped by 3 bases and J by 6 bases; unmatched bases: 14. Germline V gives CDR1 SGHRS, CDR2 YFSETQ. The CDR3 sequence: CASSSEKLAVWGNEQFF. CDR3 DNA: TGCGCCAGCAGCTCCGAGAAACTAGCGGTGTGGGGCAATGAGCAGTTCTTC.

The genes are TRBV19 and TRBJ1-1; weak D call: TRBD1 (6 bases). This CDR3 is 13 amino acids long. V lost 7 bases and J 7 bases, leaving 16 bases between the germline ends. Germline-derived CDR1 and CDR2 are LNHDA and SQIVND (reference sequence). The CDR3 region is CASIVTGGREAFF. CDR3 DNA sequence: TGTGCCAGTATTGTGACCGGGGGCCGTGAAGCTTTCTTT.

This clonotype was observed at least ten times. J is TRBJ2-3 and V is TRBV11-2; 9 nucleotides align to TRBD1. This CDR3 region has 14 residues. Trimming removed 5 bases from V and 5 bases from J; junction bases left unmatched: 5. CDR1 is SGHAT and CDR2 is FQNNGV in the germline V gene. The CDR3 coding sequence is TGTGCCAGCAGCCCCAGGACAGGGGAAGATACGCAGTATTTT. Translated, it gives CASSPRTGEDTQYF. The full variable domain, with the rest looked up from reference TRBV11-2 and TRBJ2-3, is EAGVAQSPRYKIIEKRQSVAFWCNPISGHATLYWYQQILGQGPKLLIQFQNNGVVDDSQLPKDRFSAERLKGVDSTLKIQPAKLEDSAVYLCASSPRTGEDTQYFGPGTRLTVL.

This clonotype has just a few counts. The V call is TRBV5-1, the J call TRBJ2-1; 7 positions agree with TRBD2. This CDR3 has 16 amino acids. The trim removed 2 bases at V and 8 bases at J, leaving 13 bases unmatched. CDR1 is SGHRS and CDR2 is YFSETQ in the germline V gene. CDR3 sequence reads: CASSFLGAGALDEQFF. In DNA, the CDR3 is TGCGCCAGCAGCTTCCTTGGGGCGGGAGCCCTCGATGAGCAGTTCTTC.

In its sample, this clonotype was seen many times. This sequence joins TRBV5-1 and TRBJ2-4, with 9 nucleotides matching TRBD2. V shed 4 bases and J 4 bases; nucleotides not matched to a gene: 9. The CDR3 covers 16 residues. Per germline, CDR1 SGHRS and CDR2 YFSETQ. The CDR3 region has the DNA TGCGCCAGCAGCGGTAACCCTAGCGGGGATAAAAACATTCAGTACTTC. It specifies CASSGNPSGDKNIQYF.

The table lists this clonotype with a few counts. This chain links TRBV24-1 with TRBJ1-1; 8 bases map to TRBD1. The V gene end was trimmed by 10 bases and the J gene end by 1 base; junction bases not matched to a gene: 7. The CDR3 spans 14 residues. Germline assignment: CDR1 KGHDR and CDR2 SFDVKD. CDR3 loop: CATRSGTGNTEAFF. The CDR3 bases are TGTGCCACTCGCTCCGGGACAGGGAACACTGAAGCTTTCTTT.

This clonotype was counted a few times. The gene calls are TRBV18 and TRBJ2-1; D ambiguous. Trimming took off 8 bases at V and 0 bases at J, with 20 bases between the two ends. CDR1 is KGHSH, CDR2 LQKENI, per germline. The CDR3 is 17 amino acids. The CDR3: CASRFGDTPSSYNEQFF. CDR3 nucleotide sequence: TGTGCCAGCCGCTTTGGGGATACCCCTAGCTCCTACAATGAGCAGTTCTTC.

This clonotype was recorded a few times. The chain couples TRBV4-2 to TRBJ1-4; weak D call: TRBD1 (6 bases). CDR3 length: 12 amino acids. V was trimmed by 4 bases and J by 13 bases, leaving 13 bases between them. The germline V gene has CDR1 LGHNA and CDR2 YNFKEQ. CDR3 nucleotides: TGTGCCAGCAGCCCAGAGACAGGCACACTGTTTTTT. Its translation: CASSPETGTLFF.